This TCR beta chain was recorded in a study of cytomegalovirus exposure and HLA in healthy donors. Study results and limitations: Reported performance of the classifier showed diagnosis of cytomegalovirus status with high specificity and sensitivity. As confirmed in vitro, three CMV-associated chains were specific for CMV antigens.

Looked up from germline, CDR1 is SGHRS and CDR2 is YFSETQ. V gave up 0 bases and J gave up 0 bases, with 10 bases separating them. The CDR3 contains 16 residues. This clone was picked up a small number of times. No antigen is known for it. PCR amplification relied on 60 Vbeta primers (plus 13 Jbeta primers). TCRdb keeps only in-frame clones here, not all; method: immunoSEQ multiplex PCR. The sample holds about 140,000 clones, roughly 73% seen once. The specimen sequenced was PBMCs. The rearrangement links TRBV5-1 to TRBJ1-3; D is perhaps TRBD1 (5 bases). The sequence derives from a woman aged 40 to 50 in good health and CMV-seronegative. CDR3: CASSLAGPSSGNTIYF. CDR3 sequence (DNA): TGCGCCAGCAGCTTGGCAGGGCCGAGCTCTGGAAACACCATATATTTT. The full variable domain, in which reference TRBV5-1 and TRBJ1-3 provide the parts outside the CDR3, is KAGVTQTPRYLIKTRGQQVTLSCSPISGHRSVSWYQQTPGQGLQFLFEYFSETQRNKGNFPGRFSGRQFSNSRSEMNVSTLELGDSALYLCASSLAGPSSGNTIYFGEGSWLTVV.